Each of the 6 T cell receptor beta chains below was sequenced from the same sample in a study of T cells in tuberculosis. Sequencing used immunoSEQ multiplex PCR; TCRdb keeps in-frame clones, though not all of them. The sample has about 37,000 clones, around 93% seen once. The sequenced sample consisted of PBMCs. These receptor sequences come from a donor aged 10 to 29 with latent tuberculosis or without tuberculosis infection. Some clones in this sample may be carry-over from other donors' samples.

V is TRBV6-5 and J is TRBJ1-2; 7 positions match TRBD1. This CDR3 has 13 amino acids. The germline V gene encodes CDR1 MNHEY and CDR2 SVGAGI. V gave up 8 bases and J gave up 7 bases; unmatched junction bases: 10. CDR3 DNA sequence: TGTGCCAGCCTCGGGACAGCTTCAGGTGGCTACACCTTC. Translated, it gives CASLGTASGGYTF.

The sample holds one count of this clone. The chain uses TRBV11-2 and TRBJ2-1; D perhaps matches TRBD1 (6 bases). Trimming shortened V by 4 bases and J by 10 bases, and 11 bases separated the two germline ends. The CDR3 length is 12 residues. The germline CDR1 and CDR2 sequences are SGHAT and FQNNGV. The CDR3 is CASSSDRWEQFF. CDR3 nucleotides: TGTGCCAGCAGCTCCGACAGGTGGGAGCAGTTCTTC.

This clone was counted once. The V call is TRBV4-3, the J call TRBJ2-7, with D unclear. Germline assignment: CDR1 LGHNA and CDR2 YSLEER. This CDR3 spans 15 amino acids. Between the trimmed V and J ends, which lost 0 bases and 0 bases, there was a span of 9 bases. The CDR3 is CASSQDGQNSYEQYF. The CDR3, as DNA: TGCGCCAGCAGCCAAGATGGGCAGAACTCCTACGAGCAGTACTTC.

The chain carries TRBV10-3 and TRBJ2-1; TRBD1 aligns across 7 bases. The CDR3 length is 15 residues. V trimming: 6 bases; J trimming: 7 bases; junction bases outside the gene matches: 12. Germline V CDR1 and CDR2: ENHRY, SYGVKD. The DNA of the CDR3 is TGTGCCATCAGCGGGTCCGACAGGGCCTGGAATGAGCAGTTCTTC. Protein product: CAISGSDRAWNEQFF.

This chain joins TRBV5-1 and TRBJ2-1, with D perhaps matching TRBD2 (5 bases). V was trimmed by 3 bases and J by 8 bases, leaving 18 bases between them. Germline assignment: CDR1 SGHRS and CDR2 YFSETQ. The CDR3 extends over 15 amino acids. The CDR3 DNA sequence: TGCGCCAGCAGCTCCCGGGCCCAGGCGGGTGATGAGCAGTTCTTC. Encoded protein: CASSSRAQAGDEQFF.

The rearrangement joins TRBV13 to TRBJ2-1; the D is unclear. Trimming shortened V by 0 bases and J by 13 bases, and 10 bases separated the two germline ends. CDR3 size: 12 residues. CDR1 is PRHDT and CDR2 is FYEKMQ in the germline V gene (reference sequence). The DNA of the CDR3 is TGTGCCAGCAGCTTAGGCCGGTTAAAACAGTTCTTC. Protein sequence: CASSLGRLKQFF.